The 27 T cell receptor beta chains presented below share a single source sample, sequenced in a study of shared clonotypes between healthy human individuals. The assay was immunoSEQ multiplex PCR, and TCRdb's table has in-frame clones only and misses some. The sample shows 1 million to 1.3 million clones, around 78% of them seen only once. The specimen sequenced was memory CD4+ T cells from PBMCs. Subset denoted: CD45RA-negative fraction. Receptor source: a man in his late teens or twenties in good health. Some clones in this sample may be carry-over from other donors' samples.

For this clone: The sample holds other DNA sequences that translate to the same CDR3. The chain couples TRBV5-4 to TRBJ2-7, with 11 positions matching TRBD1. Per the germline V gene, CDR1 is SGHNT and CDR2 is YYREEE (reference sequence). The trim removed 0 bases at V and 6 bases at J, leaving 5 bases unmatched. CDR3 length equals 15 residues. The CDR3 DNA reads as TGTGCCAGCAGCTTGGCCGGGACAGGGGGTCGCGAGCAGTACTTC. Translation gives CASSLAGTGGREQYF. Complete variable domain (other parts from reference TRBV5-4 and TRBJ2-7): ETGVTQSPTHLIKTRGQQVTLRCSSQSGHNTVSWYQQALGQGPQFIFQYYREEENGRGNFPPRFSGLQFPNYSSELNVNALELDDSALYLCASSLAGTGGREQYFGPGTRLTVT.

This chain joins TRBV11-2 and TRBJ1-2; TRBD1 aligns across 8 bases. J lost 3 bases, V lost 1 base, and 7 bases had no gene match. The V gene's germline CDR1 is SGHAT and CDR2 FQNNGV. The CDR3 covers 16 residues. The CDR3 DNA follows: TGTGCCAGCAGCTTAGGCAGTGGACAGGGCCACTATGGCTACACCTTC. Encoded protein: CASSLGSGQGHYGYTF.

This clone occurred a few times. CDR3 sequence: CASSTGNTIYF. The CDR3 region has the DNA TGTGCCAGCAGCACTGGAAACACCATATATTTT. The chain has TRBV2 and TRBJ1-3; no definite D call. V lost 6 bases and J 2 bases, leaving 2 bases between the germline ends. The germline gives CDR1 SNHLY, CDR2 FYNNEI. This CDR3 contains 11 residues.

This CDR3 reads CASSEGFEQFF. Here the CDR3 DNA reads TGCGCCAGCAGTGAGGGGTTTGAGCAGTTCTTC. The rearrangement links TRBV10-2 to TRBJ2-1; no clear D gene. The germline V and J ends were trimmed by 2 bases and 9 bases, with 5 bases remaining between them. The CDR3 totals 11 residues. Germline CDR1 reads WSHSY; CDR2 reads SAAADI.

This chain uses TRBV27 with TRBJ1-4; D call uncertain. The germline V and J ends were trimmed by 5 bases and 8 bases, with 24 bases remaining between them. This CDR3 spans 17 amino acids. Looked up from germline, CDR1 is MNHEY and CDR2 is SMNVEV (reference sequence). In DNA, the CDR3 is TGTGCCAGCAGTCCCCGGTGGGCCCCCGGGTCGGGAGAAAAACTGTTTTTT. It yields the protein CASSPRWAPGSGEKLFF.

The chain employs TRBV30 and TRBJ2-5, with 7 bases aligning to TRBD2. The J call may be incorrect, as the DNA end agrees better with TRBJ2-7. Germline CDR1 reads GTSNPN; CDR2 reads SVGIG (reference sequence). This CDR3 contains 14 residues. CDR3 in amino acids: CAWSMTSPSYEQYF. The CDR3 region has the DNA TGTGCCTGGAGTATGACTAGCCCTTCCTACGAGCAGTACTTC.

The rearrangement uses TRBV2 and TRBJ1-2, with 8 positions matching TRBD1. This CDR3 spans 14 amino acids. The germline gives CDR1 SNHLY, CDR2 FYNNEI. Losses at the gene ends were 8 bases for V and 4 bases for J; bases not matched to a gene: 9. The CDR3 region is CASGGTGEPYGYTF. The CDR3 nucleotides read TGTGCCAGCGGGGGGACAGGTGAACCCTATGGCTACACCTTC.

This clone occurred a few times. Other nucleotide sequences from this sample produce the same CDR3. This chain links TRBV29-1 with TRBJ1-1, with TRBD1 matching over 7 bases. The V segment lost 3 bases and the J segment 4 bases; nucleotides outside the gene matches: 5. The CDR3 runs 13 residues. Germline CDR1 reads SQVTM; CDR2 reads ANQGSEA. The CDR3 sequence is CSVEGSGGTEAFF. The CDR3, as DNA: TGCAGCGTTGAGGGATCAGGGGGCACTGAAGCTTTCTTT.

This clone occurred many times. Other DNA sequences within the sample encode an identical CDR3. CDR3 amino acids: CASGPDRGRGYGYTF. The CDR3 DNA follows: TGTGCTAGTGGCCCCGACAGGGGGCGAGGCTATGGCTACACCTTC. This sequence joins TRBV12-5 and TRBJ1-2, with TRBD1 matching over 10 bases. V lost 6 bases, J lost 4 bases, and 8 bases stayed unmatched. CDR3 size: 15 residues. Germline values: CDR1 LGHNT, CDR2 FRNRAP.

V gene TRBV28 combines with J gene TRBJ1-2; the match to TRBD1 covers 7 bases. V was pared by 6 bases and J by 1 base, with 11 bases of the junction left unmatched. Germline assignment: CDR1 MDHEN and CDR2 SYDVKM. This CDR3 has 16 residues. The CDR3 coding sequence is TGTGCCAGCAGCAACCTCCAGGGGGTGTATAACTATGGCTACACCTTC. This sequence encodes CASSNLQGVYNYGYTF.

This chain connects TRBV5-1 to TRBJ2-3; tentatively, D is TRBD2 (6 bases). The CDR3 extends over 16 amino acids. The V and J ends lost 2 bases and 2 bases respectively, with 15 bases between them. CDR1 and CDR2 from the germline V gene are SGHRS and YFSETQ. CDR3 sequence: CASSFAGQGLTDTQYF. CDR3 in DNA: TGCGCCAGCAGCTTCGCAGGGCAGGGACTCACAGATACGCAGTATTTT.

V usage is TRBV10-3 and J usage is TRBJ1-2; D might be TRBD1 (6 bases). The germline V gene encodes CDR1 ENHRY and CDR2 SYGVKD. The germline V and J ends were trimmed by 0 bases and 2 bases, with 7 bases remaining between them. There are 14 residues in the CDR3. CDR3 loop: CAISESGHNYGYTF. CDR3 nucleotides: TGTGCCATCAGTGAGTCGGGACACAACTATGGCTACACCTTC.

The chain couples TRBV7-3 to TRBJ2-7; 7 bases fit TRBD2. Germline CDR1 reads SGHTA; CDR2 reads FQGTGA. Trimming at V came to 5 bases and at J to 3 bases, leaving 13 bases not matched to a gene. This CDR3 spans 16 amino acids. DNA for the CDR3: TGTGCCAGCAGCCCCCACAACCAGCGGGGCCGCTACGAGCAGTACTTC. It is translated as CASSPHNQRGRYEQYF.

The rearrangement joins TRBV5-1 to TRBJ1-2; D may be TRBD1 (5 bases). Germline V gene data show CDR1 as SGHRS and CDR2 as YFSETQ. The V and J ends lost 7 bases and 0 bases respectively, with 22 bases between them. This CDR3 region has 17 residues. CDR3 sequence reads: CASGNPNVGETNYGYTF. The DNA for the CDR3 is TGCGCCAGCGGGAATCCCAACGTGGGGGAAACTAACTATGGCTACACCTTC.

The chain carries TRBV10-2 and TRBJ2-5, with D maybe TRBD1 (5 bases). Germline V gives CDR1 WSHSY, CDR2 SAAADI. Trimming pared 7 bases from V and 1 base from J, leaving 10 bases between. There are 13 residues in the CDR3. CDR3 amino acids: CASTGAAQETQYF. CDR3 coding DNA: TGCGCCAGCACTGGGGCAGCCCAAGAGACCCAGTACTTC.

V and J are TRBV18 and TRBJ1-1; D uncertain. The V and J ends lost 0 bases and 1 base respectively, with 9 bases between them. Germline V gives CDR1 KGHSH, CDR2 LQKENI. The CDR3 contains 15 residues. CDR3 DNA: TGTGCCAGCTCACCACCGGAGACACCGAACACTGAAGCTTTCTTT. Translated: CASSPPETPNTEAFF.

The V gene is TRBV6-5, the J gene TRBJ2-7, with D possibly being TRBD1 or TRBD2 (5 bases each). This CDR3 is 13 amino acids long. Germline CDR1 and CDR2: MNHEY and SVGAGI. Deletions cut 9 bases from V and 4 bases from J, with 16 bases between. For the CDR3, the DNA is TGTGCCAGTCACTCGGGGCTATGGTACGAGCAGTACTTC. Translated, it gives CASHSGLWYEQYF.

This clone has just a few counts. The V call is TRBV7-2, the J call TRBJ1-5, with 8 bases matching TRBD1. The ends lost 3 bases at V and 4 bases at J; junction bases unmatched: 5. CDR1 and CDR2 (germline): SGHTA, FQGNSA. The CDR3 is made up of 15 amino acids. The CDR3 DNA reads as TGTGCCAGCAGCTTGACAGGGGTTGGTAATCAGCCCCAGCATTTT. Protein sequence: CASSLTGVGNQPQHF.

The CDR3 loop is CASSLIRGNEQFF. CDR3 nucleotide sequence: TGTGCCAGCAGTCTAATACGAGGGAATGAGCAGTTCTTC. The rearrangement joins TRBV27 to TRBJ2-1; a weak D match, TRBD2 (5 bases). Trimming removed 5 bases from V and 7 bases from J, with 12 bases in between. The germline V gene encodes CDR1 MNHEY and CDR2 SMNVEV (reference sequence). CDR3 length: 13 amino acids.

The chain combines TRBV6-1 with TRBJ2-2; D unresolved. CDR1 and CDR2 (germline): MNHNS, SASEGT. V gave up 7 bases and J gave up 0 bases, with 12 bases separating them. The CDR3 extends over 15 amino acids. CDR3 amino acids: CASKVSLTNTGELFF. The CDR3 nucleotides are TGTGCCAGCAAGGTCAGCCTTACGAACACCGGGGAGCTGTTTTTT.

The chain links TRBV30 to TRBJ2-5; no clear D. The V gene lost 0 bases and the J gene lost 5 bases, with 10 bases spanning the gap. Germline-derived CDR1 and CDR2 are GTSNPN and SVGIG (reference sequence). The CDR3 is made up of 13 amino acids. CDR3: CAWSVQQVETQYF. The CDR3 DNA reads TGTGCCTGGAGTGTACAGCAGGTCGAGACCCAGTACTTC.

This chain uses TRBV4-1 with TRBJ2-1; 8 nucleotides align to TRBD2. The ends lost 3 bases at V and 3 bases at J; junction bases unmatched: 10. The CDR3 contains 17 residues. Looked up from germline, CDR1 is MGHRA and CDR2 is YSYEKL. The CDR3 protein is CASSQPSGRGVYNEQFF. In nucleotides, the CDR3 is TGCGCCAGCAGCCAGCCGAGCGGGAGAGGGGTCTACAATGAGCAGTTCTTC.

The chain joins TRBV7-6 to TRBJ2-4; unclear D gene. Germline CDR1 and CDR2: SGHVS and FNYEAQ. Trimming left V 0 bases short and J 1 base short, with 13 bases between. The CDR3 covers 17 residues. DNA of the CDR3: TGTGCCAGCAGCTTAGCGCCCTCTACGGGCGCCAAAAACATTCAGTACTTC. It encodes CASSLAPSTGAKNIQYF.

V gene TRBV4-2 combines with J gene TRBJ2-7, with D possibly being TRBD1 (6 bases). This CDR3 is built from 14 residues. Between the trimmed V and J ends, which lost 0 bases and 4 bases, there was a span of 10 bases. Germline CDR1 and CDR2: LGHNA and YNFKEQ. CDR3: CASSQEQGKYEQYF. The DNA for the CDR3 is TGTGCCAGCAGCCAAGAGCAGGGGAAGTACGAGCAGTACTTC.

V gene TRBV27 combines with J gene TRBJ1-5; D gene ambiguous. V was trimmed by 8 bases and J by 7 bases, leaving 30 bases between them. This CDR3 spans 18 amino acids. The germline V gene encodes CDR1 MNHEY and CDR2 SMNVEV (reference sequence). The CDR3 DNA is TGTGCCAGCCCTCGTCCCCTAGAGTCATCACTTACACCCCAGCCCCAGCATTTT. Its protein product is CASPRPLESSLTPQPQHF.

The chain has TRBV18 and TRBJ1-1, with 9 bases identical to TRBD1. The germline gives CDR1 KGHSH, CDR2 LQKENI. The V and J ends lost 2 bases and 2 bases, in that order; junction bases with no gene match: 6. The CDR3 has 16 residues. Here the CDR3 reads CASSPVGGQGNTEAFF. The DNA of the CDR3 is TGTGCCAGCTCACCAGTGGGGGGACAGGGCAACACTGAAGCTTTCTTT.

The chain recombines TRBV30 with TRBJ2-2; 12 nucleotides match TRBD1. From germline, CDR1 is GTSNPN and CDR2 SVGIG (reference sequence). V gave up 5 bases and J gave up 3 bases; unmatched junction bases: 7. The CDR3 runs 16 residues. The CDR3 nucleotides are TGTGCCTGGCACGGGGGACAGGGGGCTTACACCGGGGAGCTGTTTTTT. It is translated as CAWHGGQGAYTGELFF.